What follows describes a single T cell receptor (beta chain). Healthy bone marrow donors made up the donor group. Use of 60 Vbeta and 13 Jbeta primers characterized the PCR. TCRdb's table, derived via immunoSEQ multiplex PCR, lists solely in-frame clones and lacks some. The data contain around 140,000 clones, approximately 77% of them singletons. This sample is part of a study of cytomegalovirus exposure and HLA in healthy donors. The CDR3 totals 17 residues. Sequencing used PBMCs. The source is a middle-aged woman in good health and CMV-seronegative. The chain couples TRBV1 to TRBJ2-1; the table's D call, TRBD2, has no DNA check behind it. TRBV1 is noted as a pseudogene. CDR3 protein: CTSSRNQSPPRGNEQFF. DNA for the CDR3: TGCACCAGCAGCCGGAATCAGTCACCCCCCCGGGGGAATGAGCAGTTCTTC.